A selection of T cell receptor beta chains follows, all from one sample in a study of T cells expressing NK-cell markers. TCRdb reprocessed the 5' RACE reads, keeping one entry per CDR3 protein, no DNA. The sample holds fewer than 550,000 distinct CDR3 sequences. The sample was blood T cells: a sorted CD56 or NKG2C T cell subset, CD4+ or CD8+ T cells, or bulk PBMC T cells (not recorded which). The receptors come from a woman aged 45-65 years in good health. Each CDR3 is given with its conserved first and last residue.

V	J	CDR3
TRBV15	TRBJ1-4	CATSRDGWAATNEKLFF
TRBV20-1	TRBJ2-1	CSAQREGSYNEQFF
TRBV15	TRBJ1-2	CATSRVGAGGNYGYTF
TRBV4-1	TRBJ2-4	CASSNPGGTPAKNIQYF
TRBV27	TRBJ2-4	CASSSLKAVIENIQYF
TRBV3-1	TRBJ2-2	CASSRSGSRDTGELFF
TRBV7-9	TRBJ1-3	CASSSTGTGGNTIYF
TRBV11-2	TRBJ2-3	CASSSGRDLQYF
TRBV6-5	TRBJ1-6	CASSSLRGSNSPLHF
TRBV20-1	TRBJ1-1	CSAARTGWTEAFF
TRBV6-1	TRBJ2-3	CASRWLAGADTQYF
TRBV6-1	TRBJ1-4	CASSEGVIGRLFF
TRBV10-3	TRBJ2-2	CAISESGPNTGELFF
TRBV7-6	TRBJ2-7	CASSLARQGVYEQYF
TRBV4-1	TRBJ2-7	CASSQDQTGPPYEQYF
TRBV28	TRBJ2-1	CASSIRRDRGNEQFF
TRBV6-2/TRBV6-3	TRBJ2-5	CASRGLYIQETQYF